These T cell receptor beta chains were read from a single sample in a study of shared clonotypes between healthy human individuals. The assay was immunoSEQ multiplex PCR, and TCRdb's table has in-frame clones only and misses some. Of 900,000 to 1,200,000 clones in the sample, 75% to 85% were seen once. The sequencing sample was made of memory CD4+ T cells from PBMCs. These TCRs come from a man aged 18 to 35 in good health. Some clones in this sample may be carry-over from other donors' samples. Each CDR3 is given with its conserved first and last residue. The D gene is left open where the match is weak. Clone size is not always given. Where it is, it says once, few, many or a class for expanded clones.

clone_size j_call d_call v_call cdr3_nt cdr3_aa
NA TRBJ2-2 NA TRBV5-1 TGCGCCAGCAGCCCTCCCGGGACTGGCTCCGCCGGGGAGCTGTTTTTT CASSPPGTGSAGELFF
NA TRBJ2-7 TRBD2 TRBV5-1 TGCGCCAGCTACGGGGGGACTAGCGGATCCTACGAGCAGTACTTC CASYGGTSGSYEQYF
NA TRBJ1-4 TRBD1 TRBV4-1 TGCGCCAGCAGCCAACGGACAGGGGGAACCCGAGAAGAAAAACTGTTTTTT CASSQRTGGTREEKLFF
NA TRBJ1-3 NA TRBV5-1 TGCGCCAGCAGCCCCGGGACTTGGACTGGAAACACCATATATTTT CASSPGTWTGNTIYF
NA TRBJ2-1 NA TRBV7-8 TGTGCCAGCAGCTCCCCCCCACTGGCGACGTGGTTCTTC CASSSPPLATWFF
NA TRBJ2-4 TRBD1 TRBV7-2 TGTGCCAGCAGCCTGACAGGGTTGATAGCCAAAAACATTCAGTACTTC CASSLTGLIAKNIQYF
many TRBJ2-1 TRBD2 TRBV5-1 TGCGCCACCGGACTAGGGGACAATGAGCAGTTCTTC CATGLGDNEQFF
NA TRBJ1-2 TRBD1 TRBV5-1 TGCGCCAGCAGCTTGGCTGGACAGGGGCCTGAGGGCTACACCTTC CASSLAGQGPEGYTF
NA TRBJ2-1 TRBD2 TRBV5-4 TGTGCCAGCAGTGGGAGACGGGGGGAGGGAGGAGAGCAGTTCTTC CASSGRRGEGGEQFF
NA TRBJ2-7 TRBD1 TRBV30 TGTGCCTGGAGTTTGACAGGGTACGAGCAGTACTTC CAWSLTGYEQYF
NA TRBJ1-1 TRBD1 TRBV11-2 TGTGCCAGCAGCCCAAGGACAGGGGGAGATCAAGCTTTCTTT CASSPRTGGDQAFF
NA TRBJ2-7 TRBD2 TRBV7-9 TGTGCCAGCAGCCCGGGGGGGGCCCTCCACGAGCAGTACTTC CASSPGGALHEQYF
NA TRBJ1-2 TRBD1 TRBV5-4 TGTGCCAGCAGCAGGGGACAGGGAATAGGCTACACCTTC CASSRGQGIGYTF
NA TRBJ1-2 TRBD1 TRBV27 TGTGCCAGCAGTATCCGGGACAGGGGGGACTATGGCTACACCTTC CASSIRDRGDYGYTF
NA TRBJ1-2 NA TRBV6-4 TGTGCCAGAGGGGAAGGTAGGGCTGGCTACACCTTC CARGEGRAGYTF
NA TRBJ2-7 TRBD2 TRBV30 TGTGCCTGGTCAGTAGCGGGGAGCTCCTACGAGCAGTACTTC CAWSVAGSSYEQYF
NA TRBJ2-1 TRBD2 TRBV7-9 TGTGCCAGCAGCTTGGGACTAGTTTTGCACAATGAGCAGTTCTTC CASSLGLVLHNEQFF
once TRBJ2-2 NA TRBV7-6 TGTGCCAGCAGCTCGAGGGACACCGGGGAGCTGTTTTTT CASSSRDTGELFF
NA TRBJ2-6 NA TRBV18 TGTGCCAGCTCTCCAAGGACAGCAAAGCAAGGGTCTGGGGCCAACGTCCTGACTTTC CASSPRTAKQGSGANVLTF
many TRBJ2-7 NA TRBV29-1 TGCAGCCCGGACATTCTCGCCTACGAGCAGTACTTC CSPDILAYEQYF
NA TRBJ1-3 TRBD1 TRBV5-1 TGCGCCAGCAGCCCTGGACAGGGGAACGGAAACACCATATATTTT CASSPGQGNGNTIYF